This TCR beta chain was captured in a study of OX40 agonist ivuxolimab in advanced cancers. Study-wide background: Patients were treated with ivuxolimab, an agonistic anti-OX40 (CD134) antibody. Partial responses were achieved by three patients: one hepatocellular carcinoma, two cutaneous melanoma.

Some clones are missing from TCRdb's copy, which holds only in-frame ones; the method was immunoSEQ multiplex PCR. The table lists 55,000 to 65,000 clones, around 84% of them singletons, with more than 0.9% in the top ten. Findings and caveats of the study: Clonal expansion among partial responders at 0.1-3.0 mg/kg ranked near the lowest. Determination of antigen specificity was not performed for the expanded peripheral T cells.

Concerning this clone itself: Its antigen is not known.

This receptor was taken from an adult with an advanced solid tumor such as melanoma, head and neck, liver or kidney cancer. The starting material was CD4+ or CD8+ T cells sorted from blood, obtained in a trial of the OX40 agonist ivuxolimab.

The CDR3 DNA reads as TGTGCCAGCAGCTTAGACAGGAACGCAAACATTCAGTACTTC. Translated: CASSLDRNANIQYF. V gene TRBV7-9 combines with J gene TRBJ2-4; D perhaps matches TRBD1 (5 bases). V lost 1 base and J 6 bases, leaving 10 bases between the germline ends. The CDR3 covers 14 residues. Germline V gene lookup returns CDR1 SEHNR and CDR2 FQNEAQ (reference sequence).